Following are 17 T cell receptor beta chains from one sample sequenced in a study of T cells expressing NK-cell markers. One entry per CDR3 protein, without DNA, is what TCRdb gives after re-calling the 5' RACE reads. The sample has 300,000 to 450,000 distinct CDR3 sequences. Material: blood T cells: a sorted CD56 or NKG2C T cell subset, CD4+ or CD8+ T cells, or bulk PBMC T cells (not recorded which). These receptors were taken from a man aged 18 to 70 in good health.

The genes are TRBV7-7 and TRBJ2-5; checking the TCRdb D call of TRBD2 is not possible without DNA. Germline V gene lookup returns CDR1 SSHAT and CDR2 FNYEAQ (reference sequence). This CDR3 comprises 14 residues. The CDR3: CASSAKTSGVDQYF.

The chain joins TRBV5-1 to TRBJ1-6; TCRdb selects TRBD1, and the lack of DNA leaves this call unchecked. The length of the CDR3 is 18 residues. Germline CDR1 and CDR2: SGHRS and YFSETQ. This chain's CDR3 is CASSPLPRDSLYNSPLHF.

V usage is TRBV5-1 and J usage is TRBJ2-3; checking the TCRdb D call of TRBD1 is not possible without DNA. Per the germline V gene, CDR1 is SGHRS and CDR2 is YFSETQ. The CDR3 covers 16 residues. CDR3 sequence reads: CASSPGRRSVVDTQYF. The full variable domain, its missing parts supplied by reference TRBV5-1 and TRBJ2-3, is KAGVTQTPRYLIKTRGQQVTLSCSPISGHRSVSWYQQTPGQGLQFLFEYFSETQRNKGNFPGRFSGRQFSNSRSEMNVSTLELGDSALYLCASSPGRRSVVDTQYFGPGTRLTVL.

The chain links TRBV3-1 to TRBJ2-7; TCRdb indicates TRBD2, and absent DNA this call remains unverified. The CDR3 has 13 amino acids. CDR1 is LGHDT, CDR2 YNNKEL, per germline (reference sequence). CDR3 loop: CASTTRGNYEQYF.

The chain has TRBV20-1 and TRBJ1-5; without DNA, the TCRdb call of TRBD1 cannot be checked. Germline V gives CDR1 DFQATT, CDR2 SNEGSKA (reference sequence). The CDR3 sequence is 14 residues long. The CDR3 loop reads CSAVDRNSNQPQHF.

The gene calls are TRBV6-5 and TRBJ2-7; TCRdb reports TRBD2, a call that lacks DNA to check it against. CDR1 is MNHEY and CDR2 is SVGAGI in the germline V gene. The CDR3 runs 15 residues. The CDR3 loop reads CASSSYGSGSYEQYF.

V is TRBV5-1 and J is TRBJ2-7; TCRdb returns TRBD2, unconfirmable since there is no DNA. The germline V gene encodes CDR1 SGHRS and CDR2 YFSETQ. The CDR3 totals 17 residues. The CDR3 region is CASSLVGLAESSYEQYF.

This chain connects TRBV20-1 to TRBJ1-1; TCRdb's D call, TRBD1, is unchecked because there is no DNA. Germline CDR1 is DFQATT and CDR2 is SNEGSKA (reference sequence). This CDR3 region has 14 residues. CDR3 sequence: CSASSGTENTEAFF.

V usage is TRBV18 and J usage is TRBJ2-5. Germline lookup yields CDR1 KGHSH and CDR2 LQKENI. This CDR3 comprises 14 residues. CDR3 sequence reads: CASSPPSAQETQYF.

J is TRBJ2-4 and V is TRBV30. The CDR3 contains 14 residues. Germline CDR1 is GTSNPN and CDR2 is SVGIG (reference sequence). CDR3: CAWSWGLAKNIQYF.

The CDR3 spells CASSLFRLALDTQYF. V gene TRBV28 combines with J gene TRBJ2-3. This CDR3 is 15 amino acids long. Germline CDR1 is MDHEN and CDR2 is SYDVKM.

The chain is built from TRBV7-2 and TRBJ2-1; absent DNA, TCRdb's TRBD2 call cannot be checked. Germline CDR1 and CDR2: SGHTA and FQGNSA. The CDR3 is 16 amino acids. CDR3 region: CASSTVFGGVLTEQFF.

This chain uses TRBV12-3 or TRBV12-4 with TRBJ2-7; TCRdb reports TRBD1, a call that lacks DNA to check it against. The length of the CDR3 is 15 residues. CDR3 sequence reads: CASSRDRTHSYEQYF.

This chain uses TRBV4-2 with TRBJ2-7; TCRdb's assignment of TRBD1 cannot be checked, as there is no DNA. Germline V gene data show CDR1 as LGHNA and CDR2 as YNFKEQ. CDR3 length: 15 amino acids. CDR3 sequence reads: CASSQVHARSYEQYF.

The chain recombines TRBV6-1 with TRBJ2-5; TCRdb names TRBD1, which stays unverified in the absence of DNA. Germline CDR1 and CDR2: MNHNS and SASEGT. The CDR3 length is 16 residues. CDR3 protein: CASTPHGQGAEETQYF.

The chain carries TRBV14 and TRBJ2-5; as DNA is missing, the TRBD2 call by TCRdb cannot be tested. CDR1 is SGHDN and CDR2 is FVKESK in the germline V gene. The CDR3 runs to 15 residues. CDR3 in amino acids: CASSRSGGHQETQYF.

This chain joins TRBV7-3 and TRBJ2-1; TCRdb's assignment of TRBD1 cannot be checked, as there is no DNA. The CDR3 contains 15 residues. Per germline, CDR1 SGHTA and CDR2 FQGTGA. The CDR3 loop reads CASSTGGAGYNEQFF.